This T cell receptor beta chain emerged from a study of T cells after yellow fever vaccination. The sample holds a few counts of this clonotype. Its antigen remains unidentified. The germline gives CDR1 MRHNA, CDR2 SNTAGT. V gave up 2 bases and J gave up 8 bases; unmatched junction bases: 5. This CDR3 spans 15 amino acids. Study findings and constraints: Post-booster samples contained most primary-vaccination clones (more than 95% CD4, less than 90% CD8). Researchers noted that a small share of clonotypes showed up in both CD4 and CD8 compartments. One caveat is that FACS-sorted repertoires could contain abundant clonotypes contaminating from the bulk population.

The TCR cDNA carried a universal primer site and UMIs from 5'RACE template switching. TCRdb re-called the 5' RACE reads through MiXCR, storing one row per CDR3 protein. Of 300,000 or so distinct CDR3 sequences listed, around 7% are singletons. The receptor was derived from a man between 18 and 35 years old who received the YFV17D yellow fever vaccine. V usage is TRBV6-4 and J usage is TRBJ2-1; 11 bases line up with TRBD2. The sequencing used PBMCs, collected roughly 47 days after the first yellow fever vaccination. This CDR3 reads CASSDRASGGYEQFF. The CDR3 DNA reads TGTGCCAGCAGTGACAGGGCTAGCGGGGGGTATGAGCAGTTCTTC.